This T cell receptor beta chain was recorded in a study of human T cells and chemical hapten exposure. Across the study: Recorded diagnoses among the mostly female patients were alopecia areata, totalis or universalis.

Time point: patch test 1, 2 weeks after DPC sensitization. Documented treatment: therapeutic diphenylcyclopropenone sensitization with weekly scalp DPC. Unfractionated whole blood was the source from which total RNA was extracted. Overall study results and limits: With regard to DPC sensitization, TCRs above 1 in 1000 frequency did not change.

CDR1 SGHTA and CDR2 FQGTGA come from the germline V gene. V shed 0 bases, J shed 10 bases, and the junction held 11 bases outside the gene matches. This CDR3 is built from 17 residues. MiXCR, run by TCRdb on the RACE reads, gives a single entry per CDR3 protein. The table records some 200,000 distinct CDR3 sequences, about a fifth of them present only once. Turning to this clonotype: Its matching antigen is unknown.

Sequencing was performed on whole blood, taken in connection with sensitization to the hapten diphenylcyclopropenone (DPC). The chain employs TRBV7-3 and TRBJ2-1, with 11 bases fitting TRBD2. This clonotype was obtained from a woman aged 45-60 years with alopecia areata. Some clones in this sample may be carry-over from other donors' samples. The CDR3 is CASSLTLLAGGKEEQFF. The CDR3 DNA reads TGTGCCAGCAGCTTAACTCTTCTAGCGGGAGGAAAGGAAGAGCAGTTCTTC.